Listed here are 3 T cell receptor beta chains from one sample, sequenced in a study of CD8 T cells in ankylosing spondylitis. Whole-study findings and limits: Seemingly characteristic of ankylosing spondylitis blood was a TCR beta motif consisting of 7 or 8 highly homologous variants.

MiXCR, applied by TCRdb to the 5' RACE reads, yields one record per CDR3 protein. The repertoire holds about 220,000 distinct CDR3 sequences, 18% seen once, with roughly 46% in the top ten. Their cognate antigens are unknown. What was sequenced was blood, either unsorted or a sorted T cell fraction (not recorded which). All receptors derive from a male donor with ankylosing spondylitis.

The rearrangement links TRBV4-1 to TRBJ2-3; D gene uncertain. The CDR3 spans 13 residues. V lost 1 base and J 5 bases, leaving 7 bases between the germline ends. Germline V gives CDR1 MGHRA, CDR2 YSYEKL. The CDR3 DNA follows: TGCGCCAGCAGCCAAGTCCTGGGAGATACGCAGTATTTT. Amino acids: CASSQVLGDTQYF.

The chain carries TRBV11-2 and TRBJ2-5, with TRBD2 matching over 12 bases. This CDR3 is 16 amino acids long. Germline assignment: CDR1 SGHAT and CDR2 FQNNGV. Trimming removed 3 bases from V and 4 bases from J; junction bases left unmatched: 6. CDR3 DNA sequence: TGTGCCAGCAGCTTCGGGAGGGGACTAGCGGGAGAGACCCAGTACTTC. This sequence encodes CASSFGRGLAGETQYF. Full variable domain (rest looked up from reference TRBV11-2 and TRBJ2-5): EAGVAQSPRYKIIEKRQSVAFWCNPISGHATLYWYQQILGQGPKLLIQFQNNGVVDDSQLPKDRFSAERLKGVDSTLKIQPAKLEDSAVYLCASSFGRGLAGETQYFGPGTRLLVL.

The CDR3 reads CASSEFGTGDNYGYTF. The CDR3 DNA sequence: TGTGCCAGCAGTGAATTCGGGACAGGGGATAACTATGGCTACACCTTC. V gene TRBV2 combines with J gene TRBJ1-2; 10 bases are shared with TRBD1. CDR1 is SNHLY and CDR2 is FYNNEI in the germline V gene. V shed 2 bases and J 1 base; nucleotides not matched to a gene: 4. This CDR3 has 16 amino acids.